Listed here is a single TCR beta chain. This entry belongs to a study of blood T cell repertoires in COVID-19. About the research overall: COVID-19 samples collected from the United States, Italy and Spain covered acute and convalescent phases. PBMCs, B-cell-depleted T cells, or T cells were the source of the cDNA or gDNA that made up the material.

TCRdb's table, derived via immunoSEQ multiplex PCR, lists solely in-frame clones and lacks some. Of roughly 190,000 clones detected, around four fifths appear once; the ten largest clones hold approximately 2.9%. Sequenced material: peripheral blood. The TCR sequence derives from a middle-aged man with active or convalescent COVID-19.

This chain's CDR3 is CASRDRGRTDTQYF. In DNA form, the CDR3 reads TGCGCCAGCAGAGACAGGGGCCGTACAGATACGCAGTATTTT. The chain carries TRBV4-1 and TRBJ2-3; 8 bases fit TRBD1. This CDR3 is 14 amino acids long. The germline V gene encodes CDR1 MGHRA and CDR2 YSYEKL. The J segment lost 3 bases and the V segment lost 6 bases, leaving 5 bases of the junction unmatched.